The subject of this entry is one T cell receptor beta chain. This sample stems from a study of blood T cell repertoires in COVID-19. Overall study context: PBMCs, B-cell-depleted T cells, or T cells provided the cDNA or gDNA that made up the material.

Cohorts were determined from participant-reported clinical history. Per the study methods: Amplification with reference gene primers provided the estimates of nucleated cell counts. Profiling relied on immunoSEQ multiplex PCR, and the TCRdb table lists in-frame clones only, not all of them. The V and J calls and clone size were taken over from that table, and D and trimming were inferred from the DNA. Of roughly 250,000 clones listed, about nine tenths are singletons. Germline values: CDR1 SGHRS, CDR2 YFSETQ. The CDR3 sequence is 15 residues long. Trimming at V came to 0 bases and at J to 10 bases, leaving 7 bases not matched to a gene.

Sequenced: PBMCs or T cells enriched from blood (not recorded which). V and J are TRBV5-1 and TRBJ2-1, with TRBD2 matching over 10 bases. The sequence derives from a woman in her twenties or thirties with acute COVID-19. The CDR3 reads CASSLEVPGLAEQFF. The CDR3, as DNA: TGCGCCAGCAGCTTGGAGGTGCCGGGACTAGCGGAGCAGTTCTTC.